Listed here are 11 T cell receptor beta chains from one sample, sequenced in a study of CD8 T cells in Susac syndrome. Random hexamers served to reverse transcribe roughly 0.5 to 1 ug RNA. TCRdb re-analysed the immunoSEQ multiplex PCR reads in MiXCR, keeping a single row per CDR3 protein. The sample yields 50,000 to 55,000 distinct CDR3 sequences, approximately 95% seen once. The material sequenced was CD8+ T cells from PBMCs. These receptors came from a human donor with Susac syndrome.

The chain has TRBV6-4 and TRBJ2-3; tentative D call: TRBD2 (7 bases). The germline V gene encodes CDR1 MRHNA and CDR2 SNTAGT. There are 16 residues in the CDR3. Trimming shortened V by 0 bases and J by 1 base, and 11 bases separated the two germline ends. The CDR3 coding sequence is TGTGCCAGCAGTGACTCGGGAGGGGGAGGCACAGATACGCAGTATTTT. Residues: CASSDSGGGGTDTQYF.

J is TRBJ1-2 and V is TRBV12-3 or TRBV12-4; a possible D gene is TRBD1 (5 bases). The CDR3 length is 13 residues. V lost 8 bases to trimming and J lost 4 bases, with 14 bases between them. The CDR3 DNA is TGTGCCAGCGCCCTAGACAGCCTCTATGGCTACACCTTC. This sequence encodes CASALDSLYGYTF.

This clonotype was counted a single time. CDR3 amino acids: CSVMGQASYEQYF. CDR3 bases: TGCAGCGTGATGGGACAGGCATCCTACGAGCAGTACTTC. This chain joins TRBV29-1 and TRBJ2-7, with 8 bases lining up with TRBD1. This CDR3 is 13 amino acids long. V shed 6 bases and J 1 base; nucleotides not matched to a gene: 5. The germline CDR1 and CDR2 sequences are SQVTM and ANQGSEA.

The gene calls are TRBV20-1 and TRBJ1-2; 9 bases agree with TRBD1. The CDR3 contains 13 residues. V was pared by 0 bases and J by 8 bases, with 4 bases of the junction left unmatched. The germline CDR1 and CDR2 sequences are DFQATT and SNEGSKA (reference sequence). The CDR3 here is CSAREGTGWGYTF. For the CDR3, the DNA is TGCAGTGCTAGAGAGGGGACAGGGTGGGGCTACACCTTC.

The J gene is TRBJ1-1, the V gene TRBV28; D is uncertain. CDR1 MDHEN and CDR2 SYDVKM come from the germline V gene. The length of the CDR3 is 10 residues. Trimming pared 5 bases from V and 10 bases from J, leaving 8 bases between. The CDR3 DNA reads as TGTGCCAGCAGTCGAGGTGGAGCTTTCTTT. This gives the protein CASSRGGAFF.

J is TRBJ2-5 and V is TRBV27; no clear D gene. There are 12 residues in the CDR3. The ends were cut back, 3 bases at V and 4 bases at J, with 6 bases in the middle. Per germline, CDR1 MNHEY and CDR2 SMNVEV (reference sequence). The DNA of the CDR3 is TGTGCCAGCAGTTTTATCGGAGAGACCCAGTACTTC. Its translation is CASSFIGETQYF.

This clonotype was counted only a few times. This chain connects TRBV11-2 to TRBJ2-1, with 7 bases matching TRBD1. The junction had 8 bases not matched to a gene; V was cut back by 5 bases and J by 10 bases. Germline CDR1 SGHAT, CDR2 FQNNGV. This CDR3 is 13 amino acids long. The CDR3 sequence is CASSLGGIGEQFF. CDR3 sequence (DNA): TGTGCCAGCAGCCTAGGGGGCATAGGGGAGCAGTTCTTC.

This chain links TRBV13 with TRBJ2-1, with a possible D match to TRBD2 (6 bases). V lost 4 bases and J lost 2, with 15 bases in between. Germline lookup yields CDR1 PRHDT and CDR2 FYEKMQ (reference sequence). CDR3 size: 16 residues. DNA of the CDR3: TGTGCCAGCAGCTCCAGACTAGTTCAACCCTACAATGAGCAGTTCTTC. It codes for CASSSRLVQPYNEQFF.

The CDR3 nucleotides read TGTGCCAGCAGTTGGACAGGGCCGGGATATGGCTACACCTTC. Translated: CASSWTGPGYGYTF. The chain links TRBV6-5 to TRBJ1-2; 8 positions agree with TRBD1. The germline CDR1 and CDR2 sequences are MNHEY and SVGAGI. The CDR3 spans 14 residues. Trimming cost V 4 bases and J 5 bases; bases outside gene matches: 6.

The chain uses TRBV12-3 or TRBV12-4 and TRBJ2-1; D remains ambiguous. Trimming pared 3 bases from V and 8 bases from J, leaving 5 bases between. The length of the CDR3 is 11 residues. CDR3 sequence reads: CASSLGHEQFF. The CDR3 DNA is TGTGCCAGCAGTTTGGGCCATGAGCAGTTCTTC.

This CDR3 is CASSFRGVAYGYTF. The CDR3 nucleotides read TGTGCCAGCAGCTTCAGGGGTGTCGCCTATGGCTACACCTTC. The gene calls are TRBV13 and TRBJ1-2; D is possibly TRBD1 (6 bases). Germline V gene lookup returns CDR1 PRHDT and CDR2 FYEKMQ (reference sequence). The CDR3 runs to 14 residues. V lost 3 bases, J lost 4 bases, and 12 bases lay in between.